The entry below gives a single T cell receptor beta chain sequence along with its context. The source of the sample is a study of blood T cell repertoires in COVID-19. Some clones are missing from TCRdb's copy, which holds only in-frame ones; the method was immunoSEQ multiplex PCR. The data contain under 200,000 clones, more than 70% of them singletons. Sequenced: peripheral blood. The receptor comes from a middle-aged man with active or convalescent COVID-19.

The CDR3 region has the DNA TGTGCCAGCAGCTCCAACAGGCAGGGTGAGACCCAGTACTTC. The encoded protein is CASSSNRQGETQYF. The chain joins TRBV11-3 to TRBJ2-5; possibly TRBD1 for D (5 bases). Germline CDR1 reads SGHNT; CDR2 reads YENEEA. CDR3 size: 14 residues. Trimming removed 4 bases at V and 5 bases at J, with 14 bases between.